A selection of T cell receptor beta chains follows, all from one sample in a study of CD8+ T cells in alopecia areata. The protocol was immunoSEQ multiplex PCR, while the TCRdb copy is restricted to in-frame clones and leaves out a portion. Among around 130,000 clones, roughly 54% were seen once, and the ten largest hold roughly 4.5%. The source material was CD4+ T cells sorted from blood, sampled at week 0. These receptors were collected from a human donor with alopecia areata. The conserved cysteine and the conserved F or W are not part of the CDR3 here. The order of the fields is J gene, V gene, CDR3 protein.

TRBJ2-2	TRBV4-3	ASSQVRLAVNTGELF
-	TRBV2	ASSVAGENEQY
TRBJ2-7	TRBV27	ASSLRRDSSYEQY
TRBJ1-2	TRBV5-1	ASSLVAGSDGYT
TRBJ1-1	TRBV29-1	SVDWDFQVNTEAF
TRBJ1-1	TRBV6-5	ASSRSDSEAF
TRBJ1-5	TRBV5-8	ASSYGTGSGQPQH
TRBJ1-5	TRBV13	ASSFRQGANQPQH
TRBJ2-5	TRBV15	ATRGRTQETQY
TRBJ2-1	TRBV6-6	ATDPLGTGRDDEQF
TRBJ2-3	TRBV7-2	ASRQKPGTSGSSTDTQY
TRBJ2-1	TRBV7-2	ASSTRQGGDEQF
TRBJ2-3	TRBV7-2	ASSLGVGRGDTQY
TRBJ1-2	TRBV15	ATSRDYGSQNYGYT
TRBJ2-3	TRBV4-1	ASSQGRDYFTDTQY
TRBJ2-7	TRBV9	ASSVEGTGQSYEQY
TRBJ2-5	TRBV5-1	ASSSGTAKETQY
TRBJ2-1	TRBV7-8	ASSLEPSQRAYNEQF
TRBJ1-2	TRBV5-1	ASTETGPLGYT
TRBJ2-1	TRBV25-1	ASGEDRGGNNEQF
TRBJ2-1	TRBV9	ASSVRVGATYNEQF
TRBJ1-1	TRBV6-5	ASSYAGYTEAF
TRBJ2-3	TRBV5-6	ASSPARLAATDTQY
TRBJ2-5	TRBV19	ASRGTSGRPGTQY
TRBJ2-5	TRBV6-6	ASTLQAQETQY
TRBJ1-1	TRBV28	ASSLGTVYTEAF
TRBJ1-4	TRBV7-9	ASSPTGGDEKLF
TRBJ1-6	TRBV25-1	ASSEGFTVRGTPLH
TRBJ1-5	TRBV4-1	ASSPRGSDQPQH
TRBJ1-1	TRBV30	AWRDLTEAF
TRBJ2-5	TRBV9	ASSQGSVEGETQY
TRBJ2-3	TRBV5-1	ASSLNDYLTQY
TRBJ2-7	TRBV7-9	ASSLQTEQY
TRBJ2-7	TRBV18	ASSPRVGEQY
TRBJ2-4	TRBV5-6	ASSFGAAGLAKNIQY
TRBJ1-2	TRBV5-1	ASSYLGGYT
TRBJ2-7	TRBV30	AWSPPRSWPGGNEQY
TRBJ2-1	TRBV6-5	ASKAGTGNEQF
TRBJ2-3	TRBV7-2	ASSQDRAPTDTQY
TRBJ1-2	TRBV20-1	SAKEAYGYT